This T cell receptor beta chain came from a study of beta chain features in type 1 diabetes. The V gene lost 6 bases and the J gene lost 1 base, with 7 bases spanning the gap. The CDR3 has 12 amino acids. CDR1 is SNHLY, CDR2 FYNNEI, per germline. Study conclusions and caveats: All four CD4+ subsets from Type 1 diabetes patients carried moderately but significantly shorter TCRB CDR3s. A potential PCR bias toward shorter templates would be equal in patient and control samples.

Each sorted fraction was over 95% pure. cDNA synthesis used the whole RNA isolate, giving expressed TCRB sequences. This table comes from immunoSEQ multiplex PCR, and its TCRdb copy is limited to in-frame clones, with some not included. The table lists just over 450,000 clones, approximately 28% of them singletons. In this sample, this clone turned up a few times. Its antigen is unknown. The chain combines TRBV2 with TRBJ2-7; D not certain. This receptor was identified in a man aged 18 to 29 in good health. Source material: naive CD4+ T cells from blood. Here the CDR3 reads CASRGWSYEQYF. The CDR3 coding sequence is TGTGCCAGCAGAGGCTGGTCCTACGAGCAGTACTTC.